The sequence of this TCR beta chain was determined in a study of chemoradiotherapy in HPV16-positive cancers. Regarding the study as a whole: Functional assays defining HPV-specific T cells used only a couple of HPV16-positive patients. For HPV16-positive patients, expanding HPV-responsive T cells associated with longer recurrence-free survival.

This CDR3 spans 17 amino acids. CDR1 is SGHDN, CDR2 FVKESK, per germline. Between the trimmed V and J ends, which lost 0 bases and 0 bases, there was a span of 11 bases. Clones were read by immunoSEQ multiplex PCR, and TCRdb kept only the in-frame ones, dropping some. The table shows 10,000 to 14,000 clones, with approximately 91% occurring only once. To note about this clone: As yet, its antigen is unknown.

This specimen was blood, taken from a patient who underwent chemoradiotherapy. This clonotype was sampled from a human donor with HPV-associated anogenital cancer. V usage is TRBV14 and J usage is TRBJ1-4; D is perhaps TRBD1 (5 bases). Here the CDR3 DNA reads TGTGCCAGCAGCCAAGAGCAGGGCTTTGCAACTAATGAAAAACTGTTTTTT. Protein sequence: CASSQEQGFATNEKLFF.